The entry below describes one T cell receptor beta chain. What it recognizes is unknown. Autoimmune disease history or systemic immunosuppression excluded patients. With 6 bases clipped from V and 8 bases from J, the junction kept 9 bases outside the gene matches. The CDR3 loop spans 15 amino acids. CDR1 SNHLY and CDR2 FYNNEI come from the germline V gene. This sample is part of a study of OX40 agonist ivuxolimab in advanced cancers. Regarding the study as a whole: Circulating CD4+ and CD8+ T cells showed clonal expansion by week 6 at 0.1 to 3.0 mg/kg.

The protocol was immunoSEQ multiplex PCR, while the TCRdb copy is restricted to in-frame clones and leaves out a portion. The sample records more than 45,000 clones, around 77% being singletons. The source material was CD4+ or CD8+ T cells sorted from blood, sampled in a trial of the OX40 agonist ivuxolimab. The sequence was obtained from an adult with an advanced solid tumor such as melanoma, head and neck, liver or kidney cancer. This chain connects TRBV2 to TRBJ2-1; TRBD1 aligns across 11 bases. The CDR3 nucleotides read TGTGCCAGCAGAGATACCGGGACAGGGGGTGATGAGCAGTTCTTC. Its translation: CASRDTGTGGDEQFF.